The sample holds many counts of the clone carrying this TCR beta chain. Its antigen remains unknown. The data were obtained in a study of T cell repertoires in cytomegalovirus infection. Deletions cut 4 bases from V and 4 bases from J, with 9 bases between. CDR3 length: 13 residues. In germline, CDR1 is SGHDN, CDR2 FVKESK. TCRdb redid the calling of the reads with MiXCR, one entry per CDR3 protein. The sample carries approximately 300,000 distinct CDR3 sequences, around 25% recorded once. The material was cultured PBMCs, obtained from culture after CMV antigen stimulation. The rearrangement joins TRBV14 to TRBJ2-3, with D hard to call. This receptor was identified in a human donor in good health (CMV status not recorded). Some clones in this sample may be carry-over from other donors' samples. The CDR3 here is CASSLSGSDTQYF. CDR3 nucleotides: TGTGCCAGCAGCCTAAGTGGGTCAGATACGCAGTATTTT. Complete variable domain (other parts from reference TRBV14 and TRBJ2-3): EAGVTQFPSHSVIEKGQTVTLRCDPISGHDNLYWYRRVMGKEIKFLLHFVKESKQDESGMPNNRFLAERTGGTYSTLKVQPAELEDSGVYFCASSLSGSDTQYFGPGTRLTVL.